The 3 T cell receptor beta chains below were found in one sample sequenced in a study of CD8 T cells in ankylosing spondylitis. These TCRs are of unknown antigen specificity. TCRdb reprocessed the 5' RACE reads via MiXCR and lists one record per CDR3 protein. The table lists 750,000 to 850,000 distinct CDR3 sequences, 10% to 15% of them singletons. Study-level results: Roughly eight highly homologous variants made up a TCR beta motif that seemed to typify ankylosing spondylitis blood.

The specimen sequenced was blood, either unsorted or a sorted T cell fraction (not recorded which). These receptors were taken from a male donor with ankylosing spondylitis.

The chain is built from TRBV6-5 and TRBJ2-1; TRBD2 matches 9 bases. Germline V gene data show CDR1 as MNHEY and CDR2 as SVGAGI. The V and J ends lost 2 bases and 10 bases, in that order; junction bases with no gene match: 12. CDR3 length: 16 amino acids. The CDR3 DNA follows: TGTGCCAGCAGTTACCCGGTCGGGGCGGGGGGGCGAGAGCAGTTCTTC. Translating it yields CASSYPVGAGGREQFF.

This clonotype was detected ten times or more. This chain connects TRBV20-1 to TRBJ2-5, with D perhaps TRBD1 (6 bases). V lost 8 bases to trimming and J lost 9 bases, with 19 bases between them. Germline V gene data show CDR1 as DFQATT and CDR2 as SNEGSKA (reference sequence). CDR3 length equals 12 residues. In DNA form, the CDR3 reads TGCAGTCCGGGTGTGGGGGCCGAGGCCCAGTACTTC. Its protein product is CSPGVGAEAQYF.

The chain recombines TRBV6-2 or TRBV6-3 with TRBJ2-7; unclear D gene. Germline CDR1 MNHEY, CDR2 SVGEGT. V was trimmed by 5 bases and J by 3 bases, leaving 14 bases between them. This CDR3 comprises 14 residues. The CDR3 DNA follows: TGTGCCAGCAGTCGGCCGGGCTCAGACTACGAGCAGTACTTC. It is translated as CASSRPGSDYEQYF.